A single sample is the source of the 19 T cell receptor beta chains below, sequenced in a study of cytomegalovirus exposure and HLA in healthy donors. The PCR employed 60 Vbeta primers together with 13 Jbeta primers. Clones were read by immunoSEQ multiplex PCR, and TCRdb kept only the in-frame ones, dropping some. Its table lists 150,000 to 200,000 clones. The sequenced sample was PBMCs. These receptors all come from a man aged 25 to 45 in good health and CMV-seronegative.

The chain employs TRBV5-1 and TRBJ2-7; D gene unclear. Germline loops: CDR1 SGHRS, CDR2 YFSETQ. The CDR3 sequence is 13 residues long. The V end lost 7 bases, the J end lost 1 base, and 12 bases lay between the germline ends. The chain's CDR3 is CASQSVVSYEQYF. In nucleotides, the CDR3 is TGCGCCAGCCAAAGCGTCGTATCCTACGAGCAGTACTTC.

The gene calls are TRBV30 and TRBJ1-6; no clear D gene. Germline V gene sequence: CDR1 GTSNPN, CDR2 SVGIG (reference sequence). The CDR3 consists of 15 residues. V lost 2 bases, J lost 0 bases, and 8 bases lay in between. The CDR3 spells CAWSLRSSYNSPLHF. The CDR3 bases are TGTGCCTGGAGTCTACGGAGCTCCTATAATTCACCCCTCCACTTT.

This sequence joins TRBV27 and TRBJ2-7; TRBD1 matches 9 bases. Germline V gene sequence: CDR1 MNHEY, CDR2 SMNVEV (reference sequence). This CDR3 comprises 15 residues. The J segment lost 2 bases and the V segment lost 3 bases, leaving 5 bases of the junction unmatched. The CDR3 here is CASSFSGQGTYEQYF. The CDR3 DNA sequence: TGTGCCAGCAGTTTCTCCGGACAGGGGACCTACGAGCAGTACTTC.

The rearrangement joins TRBV30 to TRBJ1-2; D gene ambiguous. The CDR3 has 13 residues. Germline V gives CDR1 GTSNPN, CDR2 SVGIG (reference sequence). V dropped 0 bases and J dropped 4 bases, with 9 bases sitting between them. The CDR3 reads CAWSVEPLYGYTF. CDR3 sequence (DNA): TGTGCCTGGAGTGTAGAGCCGCTCTATGGCTACACCTTC.

The J gene is TRBJ2-2, the V gene TRBV7-6, with D perhaps TRBD2 (5 bases). CDR1 and CDR2 from the germline V gene are SGHVS and FNYEAQ. The CDR3 runs to 16 residues. Trimming stripped 5 bases from V and 1 base from J, with 14 bases between. The CDR3 spells CASSPIRGRNTGELFF. DNA for the CDR3: TGTGCCAGCAGCCCAATTCGAGGGCGGAACACCGGGGAGCTGTTTTTT. The complete variable domain, with remaining parts taken from reference TRBV7-6 and TRBJ2-2, reads GAGVSQSPRYKVTKRGQDVALRCDPISGHVSLYWYRQALGQGPEFLTYFNYEAQQDKSGLPNDRFSAERPEGSISTLTIQRTEQRDSAMYRCASSPIRGRNTGELFFGEGSRLTVL.

The chain couples TRBV7-2 to TRBJ2-3, with 9 bases lining up with TRBD2. The ends lost 6 bases at V and 4 bases at J; junction bases unmatched: 14. CDR1 is SGHTA, CDR2 FQGNSA, per germline. The CDR3 has 17 amino acids. The CDR3 nucleotides are TGTGCCAGCAGTCAGAACCGGGCGGGGGGGCCCCCAGATACGCAGTATTTT. Residues: CASSQNRAGGPPDTQYF.

The V call is TRBV7-2, the J call TRBJ2-7; a weak D match, TRBD2 (6 bases). CDR3 length: 14 amino acids. Per the germline V gene, CDR1 is SGHTA and CDR2 is FQGNSA. Trimming took 5 bases from V and 7 from J, leaving 18 bases between them. The CDR3 sequence: CASSPGALALEQYF. The CDR3 DNA follows: TGTGCCAGCAGCCCGGGCGCCCTAGCGTTGGAGCAGTACTTC.

The chain combines TRBV7-8 with TRBJ1-5; no definite D call. The CDR3 is 13 amino acids. Germline loops: CDR1 SGHVS, CDR2 FQNEAQ. V was shortened by 5 bases and J by 5 bases, with 10 bases between the two germline ends. DNA for the CDR3: TGTGCCAGCAGCCCCATACAAGATCAGCCCCAGCATTTT. This sequence encodes CASSPIQDQPQHF.

CDR3 nucleotide sequence: TGTGCCAGCAGCCCTATAACGACAGGGGAGGGCGAGCAGTACTTC. Amino acid sequence: CASSPITTGEGEQYF. The J gene is TRBJ2-7, the V gene TRBV7-9; D is possibly TRBD1 (8 bases). Looked up from germline, CDR1 is SEHNR and CDR2 is FQNEAQ (reference sequence). There are 15 residues in the CDR3. V was cut by 5 bases and J by 6 bases, with 20 bases left in between. Together with reference TRBV7-9 and TRBJ2-7, the CDR3 gives the full variable domain: DTGVSQNPRHKITKRGQNVTFRCDPISEHNRLYWYRQTLGQGPEFLTYFQNEAQLEKSRLLSDRFSAERPKGSFSTLEIQRTEQGDSAMYLCASSPITTGEGEQYFGPGTRLTVT.

The CDR3 sequence is CASSPGTEVVYGYTF. The CDR3 DNA reads TGTGCCAGCAGCCCCGGGACAGAGGTCGTCTATGGCTACACCTTC. V is TRBV6-5 and J is TRBJ1-2; 7 bases align to TRBD1. This CDR3 is built from 15 residues. The germline V gene encodes CDR1 MNHEY and CDR2 SVGAGI. Germline trimming cut 6 bases from V and 4 bases from J; bases unmatched to any gene: 11.

The rearrangement joins TRBV2 to TRBJ2-1; 11 bases map to TRBD2. The CDR3 sequence is 17 residues long. V gave up 6 bases and J gave up 4 bases; unmatched junction bases: 11. CDR1 SNHLY and CDR2 FYNNEI come from the germline V gene. The CDR3 spells CASSLRGGLAVYNEQFF. In DNA form, the CDR3 reads TGTGCCAGCAGCCTCAGAGGGGGACTAGCGGTATACAATGAGCAGTTCTTC.

CDR3 sequence (DNA): TGTGCCAGCAGTGAACGACAGCCGATTAGTTCACCCCTCCACTTT. Translation: CASSERQPISSPLHF. The chain joins TRBV6-1 to TRBJ1-6, with D possibly TRBD1 on 5 matching bases. Germline V CDR1 and CDR2: MNHNS, SASEGT. The CDR3 sequence is 15 residues long. Trimming took off 2 bases at V and 9 bases at J, with 14 bases between the two ends.

The V gene is TRBV6-6, the J gene TRBJ1-1; tentative D call: TRBD1 (5 bases). The CDR3 runs 15 residues. V lost 2 bases, J lost 0 bases, and 10 bases lay in between. Germline CDR1 reads MNHNY; CDR2 reads SVGAGI (reference sequence). The CDR3 region is CASSYLGGLNTEAFF. The CDR3 bases are TGTGCCAGCAGTTACCTGGGGGGTTTGAACACTGAAGCTTTCTTT.

The CDR3 coding sequence is TGCGCCAGCAGTGAGTCTGTGATGGGGGCCCACACCGGGGAGCTGTTTTTT. This gives the protein CASSESVMGAHTGELFF. The chain uses TRBV10-1 and TRBJ2-2; the D gene is possibly TRBD1 (6 bases). The CDR3 runs 17 residues. V lost 0 bases to trimming and J lost 3 bases, with 14 bases between them. Looked up from germline, CDR1 is WNHNN and CDR2 is SYGVQD (reference sequence).

The chain links TRBV15 to TRBJ2-7, with D perhaps TRBD2 (5 bases). The CDR3 consists of 15 residues. CDR1 is LNHNV, CDR2 YYDKDF, per germline (reference sequence). V lost 0 bases to trimming and J lost 2 bases, with 11 bases between them. The CDR3, as DNA: TGTGCCACCAGCAGAGAGACGGGATCCGCCTACGAGCAGTACTTC. Translation: CATSRETGSAYEQYF.

J is TRBJ2-1 and V is TRBV5-8; D not resolved. Deletions cut 3 bases from V and 0 bases from J, with 10 bases between. The CDR3 runs 15 residues. Germline V CDR1 and CDR2: SGHTS, YDEGEE. The CDR3 protein is CASSSSGSSYNEQFF. In DNA, the CDR3 is TGTGCCAGCAGCTCCTCAGGATCCTCCTACAATGAGCAGTTCTTC.

CDR3 amino acids: CASSFQLGSDTQYF. The CDR3 coding sequence is TGTGCCAGCAGTTTCCAACTAGGTTCAGATACGCAGTATTTT. The V call is TRBV28, the J call TRBJ2-3, with a weak D call TRBD2 (5 bases). V was pared by 3 bases and J by 4 bases, with 11 bases between. The V gene's germline CDR1 is MDHEN and CDR2 SYDVKM. The CDR3 has 14 amino acids. Full variable domain (outside the CDR3, taken from reference TRBV28 and TRBJ2-3): DVKVTQSSRYLVKRTGEKVFLECVQDMDHENMFWYRQDPGLGLRLIYFSYDVKMKEKGDIPEGYSVSREKKERFSLILESASTNQTSMYLCASSFQLGSDTQYFGPGTRLTVL.

The rearrangement uses TRBV7-9 and TRBJ2-7, with 7 bases lining up with TRBD1. The CDR3 runs to 13 residues. Germline V lookup: CDR1 SEHNR, CDR2 FQNEAQ (reference sequence). With V trimmed by 5 bases and J by 2 bases, 3 bases remained unmatched. DNA for the CDR3: TGTGCCAGCAGCCGGGACAGTACCTACGAGCAGTACTTC. Protein: CASSRDSTYEQYF.

The chain couples TRBV7-2 to TRBJ2-1, with a tentative D call TRBD2 (6 bases). Germline V lookup: CDR1 SGHTA, CDR2 FQGNSA. The CDR3 length is 16 residues. With 4 bases removed from V and 5 bases from J, the gap between germline ends came to 18 bases. The CDR3 sequence is CASSSSGLRSHNEQFF. Written as DNA, the CDR3 is TGTGCCAGCAGCTCCAGCGGACTACGGTCCCACAATGAGCAGTTCTTC.